These 21 T cell receptor beta chains were all obtained from the same sample, sequenced in a study of OX40 agonist ivuxolimab in advanced cancers. Some clones are missing from TCRdb's copy, which holds only in-frame ones; the method was immunoSEQ multiplex PCR. The sample includes roughly 41,000 clones, roughly nine tenths seen only once; the top ten take about an eighth. This material consisted of CD4+ or CD8+ T cells sorted from blood, taken in a trial of the OX40 agonist ivuxolimab. The source is an adult with an advanced solid tumor such as melanoma, head and neck, liver or kidney cancer.

This clone appeared a few times. V usage is TRBV2 and J usage is TRBJ2-2; D remains unclear. The CDR3 covers 14 residues. Trimming removed 2 bases at V and 0 bases at J, with 4 bases between. Germline V gene data show CDR1 as SNHLY and CDR2 as FYNNEI. The CDR3 sequence: CASSENPNTGELFF. The CDR3 DNA reads TGTGCCAGCAGTGAAAACCCGAACACCGGGGAGCTGTTTTTT.

This clone has only one observation. CDR3 protein: CASSLGQGAITEAFF. In nucleotides, the CDR3 is TGTGCCAGCTCCCTTGGACAGGGGGCGATTACTGAAGCTTTCTTT. The chain is built from TRBV18 and TRBJ1-1, with 11 bases matching TRBD1. Trimming at V came to 6 bases and at J to 5 bases, leaving 8 bases not matched to a gene. CDR3 length: 15 amino acids. CDR1 and CDR2 (germline): KGHSH, LQKENI.

This chain connects TRBV5-6 to TRBJ1-4; 12 bases are a match to TRBD1. CDR1 SGHDT and CDR2 YYEEEE come from the germline V gene. This CDR3 is 14 amino acids long. V was clipped by 2 bases and J by 10 bases; unmatched bases: 3. This CDR3 reads CASSFGTGGGKLFF. For the CDR3, the DNA is TGTGCCAGCAGCTTCGGGACAGGGGGCGGAAAACTGTTTTTT.

This sequence joins TRBV11-2 and TRBJ2-7; the D gene is possibly TRBD1 (6 bases). Germline lookup yields CDR1 SGHAT and CDR2 FQNNGV. The CDR3 consists of 15 residues. Trimming removed 1 base from V and 2 bases from J, with 12 bases in between. For the CDR3, the DNA is TGTGCCAGCAGCTTAGCTTGGGACAAAACCTACGAGCAGTACTTC. Its translation is CASSLAWDKTYEQYF.

The table lists this clone with a count of one. The chain is built from TRBV6-5 and TRBJ1-5; the D is unclear. There are 13 residues in the CDR3. Between the trimmed V and J ends, which lost 6 bases and 0 bases, there was a span of 6 bases. The germline V gene encodes CDR1 MNHEY and CDR2 SVGAGI. CDR3 coding DNA: TGTGCCAGCAGCTACCTTAGCAATCAGCCCCAGCATTTT. Translated, it gives CASSYLSNQPQHF.

The rearrangement joins TRBV6-6 to TRBJ2-2; 7 bases map to TRBD2. The CDR3 spans 13 residues. Germline-derived CDR1 and CDR2 are MNHNY and SVGAGI (reference sequence). Unmatched junction bases numbered 5, after V lost 8 bases and J lost 5 bases. CDR3 DNA: TGTGCCAGCTTTGGGGAGGGGACCGGGGAGCTGTTTTTT. It is translated as CASFGEGTGELFF.

The CDR3 DNA reads as TGTGCCAGCAGTTATCGTAAGGGACACTCCAACACTGAAGCTTTCTTT. Protein product: CASSYRKGHSNTEAFF. The V gene is TRBV6-5, the J gene TRBJ1-1, with D possibly matching TRBD1 (6 bases). The length of the CDR3 is 16 residues. The germline V and J ends were trimmed by 3 bases and 2 bases, with 16 bases remaining between them. CDR1 is MNHEY and CDR2 is SVGAGI in the germline V gene.

V usage is TRBV27 and J usage is TRBJ1-2; D unresolved. The CDR3 runs 17 residues. Trimming cost V 0 bases and J 2 bases, with 16 bases left between them. Germline CDR1 is MNHEY and CDR2 is SMNVEV (reference sequence). The CDR3 reads CASSLSRRVGQNYGYTF. The DNA for the CDR3 is TGTGCCAGCAGTTTATCGAGGAGGGTTGGTCAGAACTATGGCTACACCTTC.

The chain links TRBV27 to TRBJ2-7, with a possible D match to TRBD2 (6 bases). From germline, CDR1 is MNHEY and CDR2 SMNVEV (reference sequence). V lost 4 bases to trimming and J lost 10 bases, with 17 bases between them. The CDR3 is 13 amino acids. The DNA of the CDR3 is TGTGCCAGCAGTTGGGGCCCTGGGGGGTTCCAGTACTTC. Translated: CASSWGPGGFQYF.

This chain links TRBV27 with TRBJ2-3, with D perhaps assigned TRBD1 or TRBD2 (5 bases each). Trimming removed 0 bases at V and 2 bases at J, with 9 bases between. The CDR3 has 15 amino acids. The V gene's germline CDR1 is MNHEY and CDR2 SMNVEV (reference sequence). CDR3 loop: CASSLSGTLTDTQYF. CDR3 coding DNA: TGTGCCAGCAGTTTATCCGGGACCCTCACAGATACGCAGTATTTT.

Remarks on this clone: One end of the junction fails to match germline, which may point to a read error. The chain uses TRBV9 and TRBJ2-3; tentatively, D is TRBD2 (7 bases). The CDR3 is 13 amino acids. Germline CDR1 and CDR2: SGDLS and YYNGEE. CDR3 coding DNA: TGTGCCAGCAGCGTGGTGGGGGGGCCCCGGGTGAATTTT. Translating it yields CASSVVGGPRVNF. The full variable domain, in which reference TRBV9 and TRBJ2-3 provide the parts outside the CDR3, is DSGVTQTPKHLITATGQRVTLRCSPRSGDLSVYWYQQSLDQGLQFLIQYYNGEERAKGNILERFSAQQFPDLHSELNLSSLELGDSALYFCASSVVGGPRVNFGPGTRLTVL.

Here the CDR3 DNA reads TGTGCCAGCAGTTCGGGGGGGCCAGAGACCCAGTACTTC. Protein: CASSSGGPETQYF. This sequence joins TRBV28 and TRBJ2-5; 8 nucleotides agree with TRBD2. Per the germline V gene, CDR1 is MDHEN and CDR2 is SYDVKM. With 4 bases clipped from V and 4 bases from J, the junction kept 2 bases outside the gene matches. The CDR3 contains 13 residues.

A single count supports this clone. This chain links TRBV9 with TRBJ1-3; D call uncertain. This CDR3 has 15 residues. Trimming cost V 0 bases and J 2 bases, with 9 bases left between them. Germline-derived CDR1 and CDR2 are SGDLS and YYNGEE. The CDR3: CASSVGSATGNTIYF. The CDR3 DNA reads as TGTGCCAGCAGCGTAGGTTCCGCTACTGGAAACACCATATATTTT.

The rearrangement uses TRBV27 and TRBJ2-2, with D possibly matching TRBD2 (6 bases). CDR1 and CDR2 (germline): MNHEY, SMNVEV (reference sequence). The ends were cut back, 2 bases at V and 6 bases at J, with 16 bases in the middle. The CDR3 has 16 amino acids. The CDR3 region has the DNA TGTGCCAGCAGTTTACTAGGACAAACGGGGGCCGGGGAGCTGTTTTTT. Translating it yields CASSLLGQTGAGELFF.

The V gene is TRBV9, the J gene TRBJ1-3, with 7 bases aligning to TRBD1. V shed 0 bases and J 0 bases; nucleotides not matched to a gene: 3. This CDR3 region has 16 residues. CDR1 is SGDLS, CDR2 YYNGEE, per germline. Here the CDR3 reads CASSVGQGGSGNTIYF. DNA for the CDR3: TGTGCCAGCAGCGTAGGACAGGGCGGCTCTGGAAACACCATATATTTT.

The rearrangement links TRBV10-3 to TRBJ2-3; D is unresolved. Germline V gene sequence: CDR1 ENHRY, CDR2 SYGVKD. The CDR3 length is 15 residues. V shed 3 bases and J shed 1 base, with 11 bases lying between them. CDR3 residues: CAISEDNWRTDTQYF. The DNA of the CDR3 is TGTGCCATCAGTGAAGACAATTGGCGCACAGATACGCAGTATTTT.

The chain recombines TRBV5-5 with TRBJ1-1, with 7 bases matching TRBD1. Germline assignment: CDR1 SGHKS and CDR2 YYEKEE (reference sequence). With 4 bases clipped from V and 7 bases from J, the junction kept 13 bases outside the gene matches. The CDR3 covers 15 residues. In DNA, the CDR3 is TGTGCCAGCAGCATATTGGGGGACAGAACGGATGAAGCTTTCTTT. Protein product: CASSILGDRTDEAFF.

This chain links TRBV5-4 with TRBJ1-3; 8 bases match TRBD1. The V segment lost 1 base and the J segment 1 base; nucleotides outside the gene matches: 7. The germline V gene has CDR1 SGHNT and CDR2 YYREEE (reference sequence). The CDR3 has 17 residues. The CDR3 DNA reads as TGTGCCAGCAGCTTGTACAGGACAGGGTGGTCTGGAAACACCATATATTTT. This gives the protein CASSLYRTGWSGNTIYF.

The chain combines TRBV27 with TRBJ1-5; D gene ambiguous. V was trimmed by 1 base and J by 7 bases, leaving 8 bases between them. This CDR3 is 13 amino acids long. Germline CDR1 reads MNHEY; CDR2 reads SMNVEV (reference sequence). CDR3: CASSLLGGQPQHF. The CDR3 DNA reads TGTGCCAGCAGTTTATTGGGAGGGCAGCCCCAGCATTTT.

Points on this clone: One end of the junction does not line up with germline, which may come from a read error. The rearrangement joins TRBV4-2 to TRBJ1-5; no firm D call. The CDR3 has 13 amino acids. Germline V CDR1 and CDR2: LGHNA, YNFKEQ. The CDR3 reads CASSQGLNQPQHF. CDR3 in DNA: TGTGCCAGCAGTCAAGGACTAAATCAGCCCCAGCATTTT.

The chain employs TRBV19 and TRBJ1-4; D is ambiguous. The germline V gene encodes CDR1 LNHDA and CDR2 SQIVND (reference sequence). V dropped 3 bases and J dropped 7 bases, with 3 bases sitting between them. The CDR3 has 11 residues. The CDR3 DNA is TGTGCCAGTAGTATCGGTGAAAAACTGTTTTTT. Residues: CASSIGEKLFF.